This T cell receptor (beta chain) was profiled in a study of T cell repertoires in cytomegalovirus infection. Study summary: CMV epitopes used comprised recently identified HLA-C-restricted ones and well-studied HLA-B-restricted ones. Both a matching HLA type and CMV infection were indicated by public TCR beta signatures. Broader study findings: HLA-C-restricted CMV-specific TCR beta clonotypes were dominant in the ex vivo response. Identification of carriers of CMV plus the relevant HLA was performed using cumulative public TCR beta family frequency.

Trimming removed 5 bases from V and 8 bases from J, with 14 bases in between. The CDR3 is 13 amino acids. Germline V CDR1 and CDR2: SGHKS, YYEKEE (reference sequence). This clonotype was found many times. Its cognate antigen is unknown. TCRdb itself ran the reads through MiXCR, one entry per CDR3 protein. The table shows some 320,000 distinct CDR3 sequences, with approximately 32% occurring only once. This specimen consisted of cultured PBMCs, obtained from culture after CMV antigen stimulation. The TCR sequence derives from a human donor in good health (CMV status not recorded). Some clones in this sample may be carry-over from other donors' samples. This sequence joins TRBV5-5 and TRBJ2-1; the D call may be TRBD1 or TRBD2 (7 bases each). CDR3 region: CASRIQGRDEQFF. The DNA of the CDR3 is TGTGCCAGCAGGATACAGGGGAGGGATGAGCAGTTCTTC.